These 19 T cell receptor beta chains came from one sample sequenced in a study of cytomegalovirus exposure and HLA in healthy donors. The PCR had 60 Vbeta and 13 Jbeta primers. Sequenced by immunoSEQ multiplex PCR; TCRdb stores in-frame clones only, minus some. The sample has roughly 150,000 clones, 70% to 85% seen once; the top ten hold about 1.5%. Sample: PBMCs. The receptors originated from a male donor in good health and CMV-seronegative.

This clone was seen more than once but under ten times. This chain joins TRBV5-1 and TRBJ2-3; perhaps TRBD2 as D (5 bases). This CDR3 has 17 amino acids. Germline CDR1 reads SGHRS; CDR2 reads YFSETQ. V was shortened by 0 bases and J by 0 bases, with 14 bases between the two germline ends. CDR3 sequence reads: CASSLGRSGSSTDTQYF. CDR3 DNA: TGCGCCAGCAGCTTGGGGCGCTCGGGATCAAGCACAGATACGCAGTATTTT. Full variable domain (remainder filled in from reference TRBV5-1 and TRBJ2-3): KAGVTQTPRYLIKTRGQQVTLSCSPISGHRSVSWYQQTPGQGLQFLFEYFSETQRNKGNFPGRFSGRQFSNSRSEMNVSTLELGDSALYLCASSLGRSGSSTDTQYFGPGTRLTVL.

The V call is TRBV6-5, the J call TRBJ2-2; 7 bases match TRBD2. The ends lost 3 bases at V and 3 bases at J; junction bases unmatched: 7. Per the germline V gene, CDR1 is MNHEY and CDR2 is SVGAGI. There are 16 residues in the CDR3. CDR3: CASSYGGGPDTGELFF. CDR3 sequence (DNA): TGTGCCAGCAGTTATGGGGGAGGGCCGGACACCGGGGAGCTGTTTTTT.

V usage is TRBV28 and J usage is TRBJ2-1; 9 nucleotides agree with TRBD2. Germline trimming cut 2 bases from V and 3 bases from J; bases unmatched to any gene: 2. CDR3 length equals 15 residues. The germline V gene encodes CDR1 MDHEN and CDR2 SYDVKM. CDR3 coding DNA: TGTGCCAGCAGTTTACGACTAGCGGTCTACAATGAGCAGTTCTTC. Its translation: CASSLRLAVYNEQFF.

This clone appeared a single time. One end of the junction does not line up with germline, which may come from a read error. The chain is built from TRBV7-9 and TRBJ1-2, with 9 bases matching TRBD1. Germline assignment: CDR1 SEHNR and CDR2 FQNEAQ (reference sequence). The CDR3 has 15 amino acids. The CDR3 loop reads CSSRQPGQGSYGYTF. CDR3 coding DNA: TGTTCCAGCAGACAACCGGGACAGGGCAGCTATGGCTACACCTTC.

CDR3 sequence: CATDERLGGPPEAFF. The DNA for the CDR3 is TGTGCCACCGACGAACGGCTTGGGGGCCCTCCTGAAGCTTTCTTT. The chain joins TRBV28 to TRBJ1-1; maybe TRBD1 (6 bases). The ends were cut back, 10 bases at V and 6 bases at J, with 24 bases in the middle. From germline, CDR1 is MDHEN and CDR2 SYDVKM. The CDR3 totals 15 residues.

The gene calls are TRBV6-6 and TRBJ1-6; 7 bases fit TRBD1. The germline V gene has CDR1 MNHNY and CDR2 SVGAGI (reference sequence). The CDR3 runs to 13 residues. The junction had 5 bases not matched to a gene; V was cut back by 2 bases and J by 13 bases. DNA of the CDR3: TGTGCCAGCAGTTACGGGACAGAAAATCCCCTCCACTTT. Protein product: CASSYGTENPLHF.

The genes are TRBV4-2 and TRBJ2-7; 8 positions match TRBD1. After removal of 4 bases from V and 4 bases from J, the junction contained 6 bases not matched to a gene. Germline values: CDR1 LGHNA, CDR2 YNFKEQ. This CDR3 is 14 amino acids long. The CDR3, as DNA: TGTGCCAGCAGCCTGGGGACAGGAAATTACGAGCAGTACTTC. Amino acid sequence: CASSLGTGNYEQYF.

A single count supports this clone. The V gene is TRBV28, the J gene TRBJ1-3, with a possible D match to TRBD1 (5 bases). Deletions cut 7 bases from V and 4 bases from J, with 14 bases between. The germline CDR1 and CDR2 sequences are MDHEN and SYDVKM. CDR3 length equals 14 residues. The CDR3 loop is CASNGQGQGNTIYF. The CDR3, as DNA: TGTGCCAGCAACGGTCAGGGCCAGGGAAACACCATATATTTT.

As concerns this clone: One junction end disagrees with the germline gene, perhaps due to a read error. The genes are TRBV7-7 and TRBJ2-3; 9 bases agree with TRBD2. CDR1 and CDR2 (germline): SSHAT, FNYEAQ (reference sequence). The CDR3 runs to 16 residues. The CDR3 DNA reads TGTGCTAGCAGCTTAGCGGGCGGGGGGGCCACAGATACGCAGTATTTT. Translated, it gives CASSLAGGGATDTQYF.

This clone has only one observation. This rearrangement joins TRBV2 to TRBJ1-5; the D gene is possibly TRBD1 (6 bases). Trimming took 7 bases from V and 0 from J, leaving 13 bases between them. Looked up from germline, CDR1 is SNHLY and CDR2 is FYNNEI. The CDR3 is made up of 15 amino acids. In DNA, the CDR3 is TGTGCCAGCAAACAGGGTCGGTATAGCAATCAGCCCCAGCATTTT. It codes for CASKQGRYSNQPQHF.

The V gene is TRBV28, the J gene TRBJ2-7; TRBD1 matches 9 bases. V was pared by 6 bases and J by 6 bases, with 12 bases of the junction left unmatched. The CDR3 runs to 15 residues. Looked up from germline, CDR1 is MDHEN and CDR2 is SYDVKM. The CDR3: CASSLLGTGFVEQYF. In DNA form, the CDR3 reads TGTGCCAGCAGCTTACTCGGGACAGGGTTTGTCGAGCAGTACTTC.

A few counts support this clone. CDR3 coding DNA: TGTGCCAGTAGGAACAACAGGAACACTGAAGCTTTCTTT. It codes for CASRNNRNTEAFF. The J gene is TRBJ1-1, the V gene TRBV19, with unresolved D. Germline values: CDR1 LNHDA, CDR2 SQIVND (reference sequence). The CDR3 consists of 13 residues. V shed 6 bases and J shed 1 base, with 9 bases lying between them.

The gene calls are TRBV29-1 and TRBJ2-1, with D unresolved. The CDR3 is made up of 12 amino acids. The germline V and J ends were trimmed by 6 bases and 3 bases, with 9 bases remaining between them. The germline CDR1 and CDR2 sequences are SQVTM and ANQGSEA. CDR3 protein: CSVLINYNEQFF. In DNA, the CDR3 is TGCAGCGTCCTTATAAACTACAATGAGCAGTTCTTC.

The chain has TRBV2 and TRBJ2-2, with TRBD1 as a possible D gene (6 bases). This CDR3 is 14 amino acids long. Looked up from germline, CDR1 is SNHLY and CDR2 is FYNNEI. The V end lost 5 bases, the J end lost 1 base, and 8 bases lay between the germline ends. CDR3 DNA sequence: TGTGCCAGCAGTCTGGACAGGAACACCGGGGAGCTGTTTTTT. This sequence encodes CASSLDRNTGELFF.

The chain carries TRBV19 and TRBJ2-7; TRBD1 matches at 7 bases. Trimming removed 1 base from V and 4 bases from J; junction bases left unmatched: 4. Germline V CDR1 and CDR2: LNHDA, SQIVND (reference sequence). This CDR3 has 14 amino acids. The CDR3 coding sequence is TGTGCCAGTAGTATAGGACAGGGTGGGTACGAGCAGTACTTC. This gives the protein CASSIGQGGYEQYF.

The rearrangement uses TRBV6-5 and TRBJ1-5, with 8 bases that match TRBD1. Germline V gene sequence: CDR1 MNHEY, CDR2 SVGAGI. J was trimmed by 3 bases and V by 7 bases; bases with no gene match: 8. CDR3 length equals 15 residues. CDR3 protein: CASKQTGDPNQPQHF. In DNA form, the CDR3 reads TGTGCCAGCAAACAGACAGGGGACCCCAATCAGCCCCAGCATTTT.

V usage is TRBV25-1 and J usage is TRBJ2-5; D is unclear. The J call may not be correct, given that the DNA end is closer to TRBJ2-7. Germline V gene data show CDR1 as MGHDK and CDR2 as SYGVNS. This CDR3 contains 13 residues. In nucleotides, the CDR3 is TGTGCCAGCAGTGAGTTGGTTTTGGGCGAGCAGTACTTC. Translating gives CASSELVLGEQYF.

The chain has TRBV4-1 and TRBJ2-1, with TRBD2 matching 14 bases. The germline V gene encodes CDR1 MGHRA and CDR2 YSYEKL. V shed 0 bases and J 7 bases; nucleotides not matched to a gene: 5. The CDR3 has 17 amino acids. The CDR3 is CASSQERTSGRPNEQFF. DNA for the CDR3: TGCGCCAGCAGCCAAGAGAGGACTAGCGGGAGGCCTAATGAGCAGTTCTTC.

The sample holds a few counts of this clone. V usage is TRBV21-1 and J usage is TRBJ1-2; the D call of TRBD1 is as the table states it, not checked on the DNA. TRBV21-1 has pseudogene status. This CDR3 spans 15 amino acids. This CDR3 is CASSKAQGASYGYTF. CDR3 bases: TGTGCCAGCAGCAAAGCGCAGGGGGCGAGCTATGGCTACACCTTC.